What follows are 25 T cell receptor beta chains derived from one specimen sequenced in a study of cytomegalovirus exposure and HLA in healthy donors. The PCR was carried out with 60 Vbeta primers and 13 Jbeta primers. Produced via immunoSEQ multiplex PCR; TCRdb's table is partial and in-frame only. This table has some 100,000 clones, more than 75% appearing once. The sample consisted of PBMCs. These receptors were obtained from a woman in her 50s in good health and CMV-seropositive.

A few counts support this clone. This chain links TRBV7-6 with TRBJ1-1; unclear D gene. Trimming removed 4 bases from V and 3 bases from J, with 9 bases in between. From germline, CDR1 is SGHVS and CDR2 FNYEAQ. The CDR3 covers 13 residues. CDR3 nucleotide sequence: TGTGCCAGCAGCTCAGTCCAGGACACTGAAGCTTTCTTT. This translates into CASSSVQDTEAFF.

The chain couples TRBV15 to TRBJ1-4; D may be TRBD1 (5 bases). Germline V CDR1 and CDR2: LNHNV, YYDKDF (reference sequence). Trimming removed 7 bases at V and 3 bases at J, with 15 bases between. The CDR3 runs 15 residues. CDR3 in DNA: TGTGCCACCAACGATGAGGGGAGGTCTAATGAAAAACTGTTTTTT. Translated, it gives CATNDEGRSNEKLFF.

This clone appeared once. V usage is TRBV5-1 and J usage is TRBJ2-2; D perhaps matches TRBD1 (6 bases). Germline loops: CDR1 SGHRS, CDR2 YFSETQ. This CDR3 spans 15 amino acids. V lost 0 bases, J lost 3 bases, and 9 bases lay in between. The CDR3, as DNA: TGCGCCAGCAGCTTGGGCAGGGGAGACACCGGGGAGCTGTTTTTT. It translates to CASSLGRGDTGELFF. Supplemented by reference TRBV5-1 and TRBJ2-2, the full variable domain reads KAGVTQTPRYLIKTRGQQVTLSCSPISGHRSVSWYQQTPGQGLQFLFEYFSETQRNKGNFPGRFSGRQFSNSRSEMNVSTLELGDSALYLCASSLGRGDTGELFFGEGSRLTVL.

The chain links TRBV5-8 to TRBJ2-7, with 8 bases lining up with TRBD2. CDR3 length equals 13 residues. V dropped 0 bases and J dropped 12; count of bases not matched to a gene: 8. Germline assignment: CDR1 SGHTS and CDR2 YDEGEE. The CDR3 region is CASSLAEGRGAYF. The CDR3 DNA is TGTGCCAGCAGCTTGGCCGAGGGGCGGGGGGCGTACTTC.

The J gene is TRBJ1-4, the V gene TRBV6-5; D possibly corresponds to TRBD1 (6 bases). CDR1 is MNHEY and CDR2 is SVGAGI in the germline V gene. This CDR3 contains 15 residues. Trimming took 7 bases from V and 8 from J, leaving 20 bases between them. The CDR3 region has the DNA TGTGCCAGCAAAGAGGGGGGGCGAGGAGCGGAAAAACTGTTTTTT. It codes for CASKEGGRGAEKLFF.

The chain combines TRBV19 with TRBJ1-2, with 7 bases fitting TRBD1. The ends lost 4 bases at V and 0 bases at J; junction bases unmatched: 2. Per germline, CDR1 LNHDA and CDR2 SQIVND (reference sequence). The CDR3 consists of 14 residues. The chain's CDR3 is CASSRQGTNYGYTF. In nucleotides, the CDR3 is TGTGCCAGTAGTAGACAGGGCACTAACTATGGCTACACCTTC.

The chain joins TRBV19 to TRBJ1-1, with D possibly being TRBD1 (5 bases). Germline V gene data show CDR1 as LNHDA and CDR2 as SQIVND (reference sequence). Between the trimmed V and J ends, which lost 4 bases and 1 base, there was a span of 7 bases. The CDR3 is 13 residues long. The CDR3 sequence is CASSTGWNTEAFF. The CDR3 DNA follows: TGTGCCAGTAGTACAGGGTGGAACACTGAAGCTTTCTTT.

This clone was picked up a small number of times. This sequence joins TRBV7-8 and TRBJ1-1, with D hard to call. The CDR3 covers 12 residues. Between the trimmed V and J ends, which lost 3 bases and 3 bases, there was a span of 5 bases. Germline V gene data show CDR1 as SGHVS and CDR2 as FQNEAQ. The CDR3 nucleotides read TGTGCCAGCAGCTTTAGTTACACTGAAGCTTTCTTT. It is translated as CASSFSYTEAFF. The whole variable domain, filled in from reference TRBV7-8 and TRBJ1-1, reads GAGVSQSPRYKVAKRGQDVALRCDPISGHVSLFWYQQALGQGPEFLTYFQNEAQLDKSGLPSDRFFAERPEGSVSTLKIQRTQQEDSAVYLCASSFSYTEAFFGQGTRLTVV.

This clone was counted between two and nine times. V is TRBV6-1 and J is TRBJ1-5, with D hard to call. The germline CDR1 and CDR2 sequences are MNHNS and SASEGT. The CDR3 is 13 residues long. Trimming took 6 bases from V and 0 from J, leaving 6 bases between them. The CDR3 sequence is CASRIDSNQPQHF. CDR3 DNA sequence: TGTGCCAGCAGGATAGATAGCAATCAGCCCCAGCATTTT.

The CDR3, as DNA: TGTGCCAGCAGTTTATTCTTTCCTACTGAAGCTTTCTTT. Amino acid sequence: CASSLFFPTEAFF. The genes are TRBV27 and TRBJ1-1, with unresolved D. Germline V gene sequence: CDR1 MNHEY, CDR2 SMNVEV (reference sequence). Trimming left V 1 base short and J 5 bases short, with 8 bases between. The CDR3 consists of 13 residues.

The chain combines TRBV18 with TRBJ2-2, with D possibly being TRBD1 (5 bases). The CDR3 contains 13 residues. Germline assignment: CDR1 KGHSH and CDR2 LQKENI. Trimming left V 6 bases short and J 5 bases short, with 10 bases between. CDR3: CASSPRETGELFF. The DNA of the CDR3 is TGTGCCAGCTCCCCCAGGGAAACCGGGGAGCTGTTTTTT.

This clone has only a few counts. This chain links TRBV1 with TRBJ1-5; the D call in the table, TRBD1, was not verified against the DNA. TRBV1 is marked as a pseudogene. The CDR3 runs 19 residues. The CDR3 sequence: CTSSPTRDSHIEGNQPQHF. CDR3 sequence (DNA): TGCACCAGCAGCCCTACTCGGGACAGTCACATAGAGGGCAATCAGCCCCAGCATTTT.

The V call is TRBV5-5, the J call TRBJ2-7; TRBD2 matches 11 bases. CDR1 and CDR2 from the germline V gene are SGHKS and YYEKEE (reference sequence). This CDR3 has 18 amino acids. Trimming at V came to 4 bases and at J to 0 bases, leaving 12 bases not matched to a gene. As DNA, the CDR3 is TGTGCCAGCAGCCCTAGGACCGTACTAGCGGGGGACTCCTACGAGCAGTACTTC. Amino acid sequence: CASSPRTVLAGDSYEQYF.

The gene calls are TRBV4-1 and TRBJ2-1, with D maybe TRBD2 (5 bases). CDR1 is MGHRA and CDR2 is YSYEKL in the germline V gene. V shed 0 bases and J shed 7 bases, with 7 bases lying between them. The CDR3 loop spans 13 amino acids. CDR3 in amino acids: CASSQEGRNEQFF. The CDR3 coding sequence is TGCGCCAGCAGCCAAGAAGGGAGAAATGAGCAGTTCTTC.

The chain uses TRBV6-5 and TRBJ1-1; D not resolved. Germline V gene data show CDR1 as MNHEY and CDR2 as SVGAGI. V dropped 8 bases and J dropped 10 bases, with 17 bases sitting between them. This CDR3 contains 12 residues. CDR3 in DNA: TGTGCCAGCCGTCTTCGGGAGGGTACAGCTTTCTTT. Its translation is CASRLREGTAFF.

This chain connects TRBV2 to TRBJ2-1; 8 positions match TRBD2. Germline CDR1 is SNHLY and CDR2 is FYNNEI. This CDR3 contains 14 residues. With V trimmed by 7 bases and J by 2 bases, 4 bases remained unmatched. Written as DNA, the CDR3 is TGTGCCAGCATAAAAGCGGGGGCCTACAATGAGCAGTTCTTC. This translates into CASIKAGAYNEQFF.

The rearrangement uses TRBV19 and TRBJ2-7; D might be TRBD2 (5 bases). V lost 3 bases and J lost 3, with 15 bases in between. From germline, CDR1 is LNHDA and CDR2 SQIVND (reference sequence). CDR3 length: 15 residues. CDR3 in amino acids: CASSIGFAGDYEQYF. DNA of the CDR3: TGTGCCAGTAGTATCGGGTTCGCGGGCGACTACGAGCAGTACTTC.

The CDR3 region is CSASGTGELFF. The CDR3 DNA is TGCAGTGCCTCAGGGACCGGGGAGCTGTTTTTT. The chain couples TRBV20-1 to TRBJ2-2, with a possible D match to TRBD1 (5 bases). V shed 6 bases and J shed 5 bases, with 7 bases lying between them. CDR1 and CDR2 from the germline V gene are DFQATT and SNEGSKA (reference sequence). The CDR3 length is 11 residues.

The chain employs TRBV7-9 and TRBJ1-1; no clear D gene. The CDR3 has 12 residues. Trimming stripped 5 bases from V and 4 bases from J, with 8 bases between. Germline lookup yields CDR1 SEHNR and CDR2 FQNEAQ (reference sequence). The CDR3 loop reads CASSLSSTEAFF. CDR3 DNA sequence: TGTGCCAGCAGCCTATCAAGCACTGAAGCTTTCTTT.

The chain links TRBV9 to TRBJ1-1, with D uncertain. The V end was cut by 0 bases, the J end by 7 bases, with 7 bases between. The CDR3 runs 12 residues. CDR1 and CDR2 from the germline V gene are SGDLS and YYNGEE. CDR3 region: CASSVGTDEAFF. CDR3 bases: TGTGCCAGCAGCGTAGGAACAGATGAAGCTTTCTTT.

The chain employs TRBV13 and TRBJ2-5, with D perhaps TRBD1 (5 bases). The CDR3 length is 15 residues. Germline values: CDR1 PRHDT, CDR2 FYEKMQ (reference sequence). Trimming took off 4 bases at V and 5 bases at J, with 17 bases between the two ends. The CDR3 spells CASSSSAGNRETQYF. DNA for the CDR3: TGTGCCAGCAGCTCTTCCGCAGGGAATCGGGAGACCCAGTACTTC.

The chain combines TRBV19 with TRBJ1-5; D may be TRBD1 (6 bases). The CDR3 sequence is 13 residues long. The germline V and J ends were trimmed by 8 bases and 6 bases, with 14 bases remaining between them. CDR1 and CDR2 from the germline V gene are LNHDA and SQIVND (reference sequence). The CDR3 region is CASQDREVQPQHF. CDR3 DNA: TGTGCCAGTCAGGACAGAGAGGTTCAGCCCCAGCATTTT.

V and J are TRBV19 and TRBJ2-5; the D is unclear. CDR3 length: 12 residues. V was trimmed by 3 bases and J by 2 bases, leaving 4 bases between them. Germline V gives CDR1 LNHDA, CDR2 SQIVND (reference sequence). CDR3 loop: CASSIRQETQYF. CDR3 coding DNA: TGTGCCAGTAGTATTCGTCAAGAGACCCAGTACTTC.

This chain connects TRBV5-6 to TRBJ2-3; tentatively, D is TRBD2 (6 bases). The V gene lost 7 bases and the J gene lost 9 bases, with 21 bases spanning the gap. This CDR3 spans 14 amino acids. The germline gives CDR1 SGHDT, CDR2 YYEEEE. This CDR3 is CASGSRDALVTQYF. In DNA form, the CDR3 reads TGTGCCAGCGGATCGCGGGACGCCCTAGTGACGCAGTATTTT.

The V gene is TRBV29-1, the J gene TRBJ2-3, with TRBD2 matching 8 bases. The V gene end was trimmed by 7 bases and the J gene end by 4 bases; junction bases not matched to a gene: 13. Germline CDR1 and CDR2: SQVTM and ANQGSEA. This CDR3 comprises 15 residues. CDR3 coding DNA: TGCAGCGGGTGGGGTGGCAGCGGGGGCTCAGATACGCAGTATTTT. Translation gives CSGWGGSGGSDTQYF.